The next 26 T cell receptor beta chains were all read from a single sample in a study of blood T cell repertoires in COVID-19. Data came from immunoSEQ multiplex PCR; TCRdb stores just in-frame clones and leaves some out. The sample has about 440,000 clones, roughly 89% seen once. The sequencing input was peripheral blood. The receptors here all came from a woman aged 25 to 39 with acute or convalescent COVID-19.

V gene TRBV7-2 combines with J gene TRBJ1-6, with 9 bases lining up with TRBD1. CDR3 length: 15 residues. The germline V gene encodes CDR1 SGHTA and CDR2 FQGNSA. V was clipped by 4 bases and J by 6 bases; unmatched bases: 4. For the CDR3, the DNA is TGTGCCAGCAGCTCGGGGACAGGGCGTAATTCACCCCTCCACTTT. It is translated as CASSSGTGRNSPLHF.

CDR3 sequence: CASSKTGVGAAYF. The CDR3 bases are TGCGCCAGCAGCAAAACAGGGGTCGGGGCTGCGTATTTT. V gene TRBV4-1 combines with J gene TRBJ2-3; 7 bases fit TRBD1. The CDR3 covers 13 residues. The V segment lost 5 bases and the J segment 14 bases; nucleotides outside the gene matches: 13. Germline V gene sequence: CDR1 MGHRA, CDR2 YSYEKL.

The V gene is TRBV19, the J gene TRBJ2-2, with a weak D call TRBD1 (6 bases). The CDR3 runs to 16 residues. V was pared by 5 bases and J by 6 bases, with 19 bases between. Germline CDR1 LNHDA, CDR2 SQIVND (reference sequence). This CDR3 reads CASSVHRAGDAGELFF. CDR3 sequence (DNA): TGTGCCAGTAGTGTCCATAGGGCAGGGGACGCCGGGGAGCTGTTTTTT.

The chain couples TRBV2 to TRBJ2-1; 7 nucleotides line up with TRBD1. Germline-derived CDR1 and CDR2 are SNHLY and FYNNEI. CDR3 size: 12 residues. V was clipped by 4 bases and J by 15 bases; unmatched bases: 9. The CDR3 region has the DNA TGTGCCAGCAGTGGGGAGACAGGGTTATTGTTCTTC. Amino acids: CASSGETGLLFF.

The chain employs TRBV24-1 and TRBJ2-3; 8 nucleotides line up with TRBD2. Germline-derived CDR1 and CDR2 are KGHDR and SFDVKD. CDR3 length equals 14 residues. J gave up 1 base and V 5 bases, and 1 base lay outside the gene matches. The chain's CDR3 is CATSGAGGTDTQYF. CDR3 sequence (DNA): TGTGCCACCAGTGGAGCGGGGGGCACAGATACGCAGTATTTT.

J is TRBJ1-1 and V is TRBV2; D remains unclear. Deletions cut 3 bases from V and 3 bases from J, with 11 bases between. The CDR3 has 14 residues. The V gene's germline CDR1 is SNHLY and CDR2 FYNNEI. CDR3 loop: CASSDSGPDTEAFF. The CDR3 nucleotides are TGTGCCAGCAGTGATTCGGGTCCCGACACTGAAGCTTTCTTT.

This clone occurred a few times. This rearrangement joins TRBV6-5 to TRBJ1-5, with a possible D match to TRBD1 (5 bases). The CDR3 extends over 15 amino acids. CDR1 MNHEY and CDR2 SVGAGI come from the germline V gene. V was trimmed by 5 bases and J by 9 bases, leaving 20 bases between them. CDR3 coding DNA: TGTGCCAGCAGTCAAACTGGGACTGGCGATCCGCCCCAGCATTTT. It translates to CASSQTGTGDPPQHF.

This chain uses TRBV5-5 with TRBJ1-1; a possible D gene is TRBD1 (6 bases). Per the germline V gene, CDR1 is SGHKS and CDR2 is YYEKEE (reference sequence). The V and J ends lost 0 bases and 3 bases respectively, with 24 bases between them. The CDR3 has 19 amino acids. The CDR3, as DNA: TGTGCCAGCAGCTTGGGTGAATGGGGGCTGGTTGATGGGGACACTGAAGCTTTCTTT. Translating it yields CASSLGEWGLVDGDTEAFF.

The V and J genes are TRBV6-2 or TRBV6-3 and TRBJ2-7, with D perhaps matching TRBD2 (6 bases). CDR3 length: 14 residues. The germline V gene has CDR1 MNHEY and CDR2 SVGEGT. V was shortened by 5 bases and J by 0 bases, with 11 bases between the two germline ends. The chain's CDR3 is CASSGGSYSYEQYF. The CDR3 DNA is TGTGCCAGCAGTGGAGGGTCGTACTCCTACGAGCAGTACTTC.

V is TRBV5-6 and J is TRBJ2-1; 8 nucleotides match TRBD1. Looked up from germline, CDR1 is SGHDT and CDR2 is YYEEEE. This CDR3 has 15 residues. The J segment lost 5 bases and the V segment lost 3 bases, leaving 7 bases of the junction unmatched. CDR3 protein: CASSYRDRNNNEQFF. The CDR3 DNA sequence: TGTGCCAGCAGCTACCGGGACAGGAATAACAATGAGCAGTTCTTC.

This sequence joins TRBV5-4 and TRBJ1-1; no reliable D call. Trimming left V 0 bases short and J 4 bases short, with 13 bases between. The CDR3 has 15 residues. Germline V gene sequence: CDR1 SGHNT, CDR2 YYREEE (reference sequence). DNA of the CDR3: TGTGCCAGCAGCTTGGTGGCGGGCGGGTCCACTGAAGCTTTCTTT. This gives the protein CASSLVAGGSTEAFF.

J is TRBJ2-2 and V is TRBV6-5; D uncertain. The CDR3 extends over 13 amino acids. From germline, CDR1 is MNHEY and CDR2 SVGAGI. V lost 0 bases to trimming and J lost 7 bases, with 6 bases between them. The CDR3 region is CASSYSPRGELFF. CDR3 DNA: TGTGCCAGCAGTTACTCCCCCCGCGGGGAGCTGTTTTTT.

The CDR3 is CSVEEGQGMTYEQYF. The CDR3 DNA sequence: TGCAGCGTTGAAGAGGGGCAGGGGATGACCTACGAGCAGTACTTC. This chain uses TRBV29-1 with TRBJ2-7, with D tentatively TRBD1 (6 bases). This CDR3 is built from 15 residues. The germline CDR1 and CDR2 sequences are SQVTM and ANQGSEA. V was shortened by 0 bases and J by 2 bases, with 14 bases between the two germline ends.

The gene calls are TRBV5-5 and TRBJ2-1; TRBD2 matches 9 bases. Per germline, CDR1 SGHKS and CDR2 YYEKEE (reference sequence). The CDR3 totals 15 residues. Trimming removed 0 bases from V and 7 bases from J; junction bases left unmatched: 5. Written as DNA, the CDR3 is TGTGCCAGCAGCTTGGGCGGGGGGGCCTCAAATGAGCAGTTCTTC. Amino acid sequence: CASSLGGGASNEQFF.

In DNA, the CDR3 is TGTGCCAGCAGCTACACCGAGGGGGATGGCTACACCTTC. Amino acids: CASSYTEGDGYTF. The rearrangement uses TRBV6-6 and TRBJ1-2; D possibly corresponds to TRBD1 (6 bases). The V gene lost 6 bases and the J gene lost 6 bases, with 14 bases spanning the gap. Germline V gene sequence: CDR1 MNHNY, CDR2 SVGAGI (reference sequence). The CDR3 is 13 amino acids.

The V call is TRBV5-3, the J call TRBJ2-7, with TRBD1 matching 8 bases. TRBV5-3 is filed as an ORF, its function uncertain. The J segment lost 2 bases and the V segment lost 4 bases, leaving 8 bases of the junction unmatched. The CDR3 runs to 15 residues. The CDR3 DNA is TGTGCCAGAAGCGTCGGACAGGGTGACCCCTACGAGCAGTACTTC. Translation gives CARSVGQGDPYEQYF.

J is TRBJ1-1 and V is TRBV30, with 8 bases lining up with TRBD1. The germline CDR1 and CDR2 sequences are GTSNPN and SVGIG (reference sequence). The CDR3 has 13 amino acids. V lost 5 bases to trimming and J lost 3 bases; unmatched junction nucleotides: 5. The CDR3 sequence: CAWLPGGYTEAFF. CDR3 nucleotide sequence: TGTGCCTGGCTCCCAGGGGGCTACACTGAAGCTTTCTTT.

The rearrangement links TRBV6-4 to TRBJ2-3; 8 bases agree with TRBD2. CDR3 length equals 16 residues. Germline CDR1 is MRHNA and CDR2 is SNTAGT. Germline trimming cut 2 bases from V and 0 bases from J; bases unmatched to any gene: 4. In DNA form, the CDR3 reads TGTGCCAGCAGTGACCGGGGGGGTTTTAGCACAGATACGCAGTATTTT. It specifies CASSDRGGFSTDTQYF.

J is TRBJ1-1 and V is TRBV20-1, with TRBD1 as a possible D gene (6 bases). The CDR3 loop spans 11 amino acids. The germline V and J ends were trimmed by 6 bases and 8 bases, with 13 bases remaining between them. Germline-derived CDR1 and CDR2 are DFQATT and SNEGSKA (reference sequence). The CDR3 region has the DNA TGCAGTGCAGGGGGTACGGCAGAAGCTTTCTTT. It translates to CSAGGTAEAFF.

In this sample, this clone turned up a few times. The chain links TRBV5-1 to TRBJ1-1; D is undetermined. Between the trimmed V and J ends, which lost 0 bases and 3 bases, there was a span of 6 bases. This CDR3 region has 13 residues. Germline CDR1 and CDR2: SGHRS and YFSETQ. CDR3 region: CASSLVADTEAFF. The CDR3 DNA sequence: TGCGCCAGCAGCTTGGTAGCAGACACTGAAGCTTTCTTT. Combining the CDR3 with reference TRBV5-1 and TRBJ1-1 gives the whole variable domain KAGVTQTPRYLIKTRGQQVTLSCSPISGHRSVSWYQQTPGQGLQFLFEYFSETQRNKGNFPGRFSGRQFSNSRSEMNVSTLELGDSALYLCASSLVADTEAFFGQGTRLTVV.

V and J are TRBV12-3 or TRBV12-4 and TRBJ2-6; no clear D. Trimming removed 7 bases at V and 11 bases at J, with 15 bases between. CDR3 length: 13 amino acids. The CDR3: CASTKQIIDVLTF. The CDR3 DNA reads TGTGCCAGCACAAAACAAATCATCGACGTCCTGACTTTC.

The J gene is TRBJ1-1, the V gene TRBV10-3, with D hard to call. The germline V gene encodes CDR1 ENHRY and CDR2 SYGVKD. CDR3 length: 14 residues. V lost 6 bases, J lost 6 bases, and 17 bases lay in between. As DNA, the CDR3 is TGTGCCATCAGCCTAGCCGGGGTTCAGGCTGAAGCTTTCTTT. This codes for CAISLAGVQAEAFF.

The V and J genes are TRBV28 and TRBJ2-7; 8 nucleotides match TRBD1. The CDR3 is made up of 14 amino acids. Per germline, CDR1 MDHEN and CDR2 SYDVKM. With V trimmed by 5 bases and J by 4 bases, 7 bases remained unmatched. CDR3 sequence reads: CASSRLGTGYEQYF. CDR3 nucleotide sequence: TGTGCCAGCAGTCGCCTAGGGACAGGATACGAGCAGTACTTC.

This sequence joins TRBV10-3 and TRBJ2-7; 8 bases agree with TRBD1. Germline CDR1 ENHRY, CDR2 SYGVKD. With V trimmed by 3 bases and J by 2 bases, 9 bases remained unmatched. This CDR3 contains 16 residues. The CDR3 DNA reads as TGTGCCATCAGTGACCTGGACAGGGTCCGCACCTACGAGCAGTACTTC. Translated, it gives CAISDLDRVRTYEQYF.

The gene calls are TRBV6-5 and TRBJ1-2; TRBD1 might be the D (6 bases). V gave up 0 bases and J gave up 5 bases, with 16 bases separating them. From germline, CDR1 is MNHEY and CDR2 SVGAGI. The CDR3 is 16 amino acids. CDR3 amino acids: CASSYSSGGRGYGYTF. In DNA, the CDR3 is TGTGCCAGCAGTTACTCGAGCGGGGGGCGCGGGTATGGCTACACCTTC.

The rearrangement uses TRBV4-1 and TRBJ2-3; the match to TRBD1 covers 8 bases. CDR3 length: 17 residues. V was clipped by 1 base and J by 5 bases; unmatched bases: 11. CDR1 and CDR2 from the germline V gene are MGHRA and YSYEKL. CDR3 residues: CASSQGLWAGGLDTQYF. CDR3 coding DNA: TGCGCCAGCAGCCAAGGGTTATGGGCAGGGGGCCTAGATACGCAGTATTTT.